This TCR beta chain was sequenced for a study of CD8+ T cells in alopecia areata. Study-wide results and caveats: Shared TCR sequences were less clear between patients than in mice, possibly partly from HLA diversity.

The germline CDR1 and CDR2 sequences are MDHEN and SYDVKM. Deletions cut 3 bases from V and 2 bases from J, with 16 bases between. The CDR3 contains 16 residues. Comments on this clone: The antigen is not known.

Following extraction, RNA underwent reverse transcription to cDNA, which served as the sequencing template. Profiled with immunoSEQ multiplex PCR; TCRdb holds only in-frame clones, not every one. The table includes approximately 13,000 clones, about 60% detected once. Peripheral blood and lesional scalp punch biopsies were taken from alopecia areata patients. This TCR was sampled from a human donor with alopecia areata. Specimen: skin, collected at week 0. The chain employs TRBV28 and TRBJ1-1; D is possibly TRBD1 (5 bases). The CDR3 sequence: CASSLGVGVVNTEAFF. The CDR3, as DNA: TGTGCCAGCAGTTTGGGGGTAGGAGTGGTCAACACTGAAGCTTTCTTT.